Described below is a single T cell receptor beta chain sequence and its context. The germline gives CDR1 MNHNS, CDR2 SASEGT. There are 16 residues in the CDR3. The junction had 7 bases not matched to a gene; V was cut back by 3 bases and J by 4 bases. This specimen belongs to a study of OX40 agonist ivuxolimab in advanced cancers. Study context: Cancers in dose escalation were hepatocellular, melanoma, renal cell and head and neck.

Using immunoSEQ multiplex PCR, the repertoire was profiled, and TCRdb retains in-frame clones only, with some absent. This table has about 83,000 clones, around 80% appearing once. The chain links TRBV6-1 to TRBJ2-1, with 9 nucleotides matching TRBD1. This TCR was recovered from an adult with an advanced solid tumor such as melanoma, head and neck, liver or kidney cancer. The material was CD4+ or CD8+ T cells sorted from blood, obtained in a trial of the OX40 agonist ivuxolimab. Here the CDR3 DNA reads TGTGCCAGCAGTGAGGGACAGGGAGGTTGGTACAATGAGCAGTTCTTC. It translates to CASSEGQGGWYNEQFF.